Following are 25 T cell receptor beta chains from one sample sequenced in a study of beta chain features in type 1 diabetes. The entirety of the isolated RNA underwent reverse transcription, so expressed TCRB transcripts were sequenced. Sequencing was performed with immunoSEQ multiplex PCR; in TCRdb, only in-frame clones are kept and a portion is missing. Of some 150,000 clones in the sample, more than 9% are singletons; the top ten hold under 1.5%. Sequences were obtained from naive CD4+ T cells from blood. All receptors derive from a man between 18 and 29 years old in good health.

In this sample, this clone turned up a few times. The chain uses TRBV7-2 and TRBJ2-1; D might be TRBD2 (6 bases). The CDR3 spans 15 residues. Deletions cut 5 bases from V and 0 bases from J, with 11 bases between. The germline V gene has CDR1 SGHTA and CDR2 FQGNSA. This CDR3 reads CASSQGLNSYNEQFF. DNA of the CDR3: TGTGCCAGCAGCCAGGGACTGAACTCCTACAATGAGCAGTTCTTC. Combining the CDR3 with reference TRBV7-2 and TRBJ2-1 gives the whole variable domain GAGVSQSPSNKVTEKGKDVELRCDPISGHTALYWYRQSLGQGLEFLIYFQGNSAPDKSGLPSDRFSAERTGGSVSTLTIQRTQQEDSAVYLCASSQGLNSYNEQFFGPGTRLTVL.

The sample holds a few counts of this clone. The chain carries TRBV18 and TRBJ2-3, with 10 bases lining up with TRBD1. After removal of 3 bases from V and 1 base from J, the junction contained 10 bases not matched to a gene. CDR1 is KGHSH and CDR2 is LQKENI in the germline V gene. This CDR3 has 18 residues. The CDR3 DNA sequence: TGTGCCAGCTCACCCGCGGACAGGGGGGTACGTGGCACAGATACGCAGTATTTT. Its translation: CASSPADRGVRGTDTQYF.

This clone was counted many times. V gene TRBV28 combines with J gene TRBJ2-1; 7 bases fit TRBD2. The CDR3 is 16 residues long. V lost 4 bases, J lost 3 bases, and 9 bases stayed unmatched. Looked up from germline, CDR1 is MDHEN and CDR2 is SYDVKM. The CDR3 loop reads CASSSLTSERYNEQFF. The CDR3 coding sequence is TGTGCCAGCAGTTCCCTTACTAGCGAACGCTACAATGAGCAGTTCTTC.

This clone has more than one count but fewer than ten. The CDR3 region is CASSELGEGYQPQHF. In nucleotides, the CDR3 is TGCGCCAGCAGTGAGTTGGGGGAGGGTTATCAGCCCCAGCATTTT. The chain recombines TRBV10-2 with TRBJ1-5, with D possibly matching TRBD1 (5 bases). The ends were cut back, 1 base at V and 5 bases at J, with 12 bases in the middle. This CDR3 has 15 residues. Looked up from germline, CDR1 is WSHSY and CDR2 is SAAADI.

This clone has just a few counts. The chain combines TRBV6-5 with TRBJ2-7; 9 bases align to TRBD1. CDR3 size: 14 residues. V lost 5 bases, J lost 2 bases, and 4 bases stayed unmatched. Germline V gene lookup returns CDR1 MNHEY and CDR2 SVGAGI. CDR3 in DNA: TGTGCCAGCAGTGACACAGGGGGCCCCTACGAGCAGTACTTC. Encoded protein: CASSDTGGPYEQYF.

This clone was counted between two and nine times. J is TRBJ2-7 and V is TRBV9; 8 nucleotides match TRBD2. The CDR3 extends over 13 amino acids. Per the germline V gene, CDR1 is SGDLS and CDR2 is YYNGEE. J gave up 6 bases and V 3 bases, and 5 bases lay outside the gene matches. CDR3 DNA: TGTGCCAGCAGCGCTGGACTAGCACTCGAGCAGTACTTC. Translated, it gives CASSAGLALEQYF.

The J gene is TRBJ1-5, the V gene TRBV18; TRBD1 matches at 7 bases. In germline, CDR1 is KGHSH, CDR2 LQKENI. V gave up 5 bases and J gave up 1 base; unmatched junction bases: 5. CDR3 length: 15 residues. The CDR3 DNA reads as TGTGCCAGCTCAGCCACAGGGGACAGCAATCAGCCCCAGCATTTT. It translates to CASSATGDSNQPQHF.

There are a few counts of this clone. Other DNA sequences from this sample encode an identical CDR3 as well. The genes are TRBV7-2 and TRBJ2-3; D perhaps matches TRBD2 (6 bases). The V gene's germline CDR1 is SGHTA and CDR2 FQGNSA. Between the trimmed V and J ends, which lost 4 bases and 2 bases, there was a span of 7 bases. This CDR3 is built from 13 residues. In DNA, the CDR3 is TGTGCCAGCAGCTCTAGCGTCACAGATACGCAGTATTTT. Translated: CASSSSVTDTQYF.

The rearrangement links TRBV18 to TRBJ1-2; tentative D call: TRBD1 (5 bases). Per the germline V gene, CDR1 is KGHSH and CDR2 is LQKENI. CDR3 length: 15 amino acids. V shed 2 bases and J shed 4 bases, with 14 bases lying between them. CDR3 residues: CASSPGQGRSYGYTF. Here the CDR3 DNA reads TGTGCCAGCTCACCAGGGCAGGGCCGGAGCTATGGCTACACCTTC.

The J gene is TRBJ2-5, the V gene TRBV6-5, with 9 bases that match TRBD1. Trimming removed 6 bases from V and 4 bases from J; junction bases left unmatched: 9. CDR3 length equals 15 residues. Germline CDR1 and CDR2: MNHEY and SVGAGI. The CDR3 sequence is CASRTRTGGSETQYF. CDR3 bases: TGTGCCAGCAGAACCCGAACAGGGGGCTCAGAGACCCAGTACTTC.

This clone was found a few times. This chain uses TRBV19 with TRBJ1-1; D uncertain. The CDR3 is 17 residues long. The germline V gene encodes CDR1 LNHDA and CDR2 SQIVND (reference sequence). The germline V and J ends were trimmed by 2 bases and 1 base, with 17 bases remaining between them. The CDR3 spells CASSILRAVYKNTEAFF. CDR3 nucleotides: TGTGCCAGTAGTATACTCCGCGCGGTGTACAAGAACACTGAAGCTTTCTTT.

The chain employs TRBV4-3 and TRBJ1-2; D ambiguous. This CDR3 is 18 amino acids long. V lost 4 bases to trimming and J lost 4 bases, with 25 bases between them. Germline assignment: CDR1 LGHNA and CDR2 YSLEER. As DNA, the CDR3 is TGCGCCAGCAGCCCCGACCTAGCTGGCAGAATAACTGCCTATGGCTACACCTTC. This sequence encodes CASSPDLAGRITAYGYTF.

This clone was detected only a few times. V gene TRBV18 combines with J gene TRBJ2-1; TRBD2 aligns across 7 bases. Germline-derived CDR1 and CDR2 are KGHSH and LQKENI. V trimming: 1 base; J trimming: 9 bases; junction bases outside the gene matches: 9. CDR3 size: 15 residues. CDR3 in amino acids: CASSPRTSDFGEQFF. CDR3 in DNA: TGTGCCAGCTCACCACGCACTAGCGACTTCGGTGAGCAGTTCTTC.

In this sample, this clone turned up a few times. The rearrangement links TRBV6-5 to TRBJ1-2; the match to TRBD1 covers 7 bases. The CDR3 consists of 14 residues. Looked up from germline, CDR1 is MNHEY and CDR2 is SVGAGI. V lost 6 bases and J lost 4; bases outside the gene matches: 8. The CDR3 protein is CASSPRGAGYGYTF. The DNA of the CDR3 is TGTGCCAGCAGCCCCAGGGGGGCGGGCTATGGCTACACCTTC.

This clone was detected only a few times. The rearrangement uses TRBV7-9 and TRBJ2-6, with no clear D. Germline assignment: CDR1 SEHNR and CDR2 FQNEAQ (reference sequence). The CDR3 spans 15 residues. Trimming left V 8 bases short and J 0 bases short, with 11 bases between. The CDR3 loop reads CASLTESSGANVLTF. CDR3 DNA sequence: TGTGCCAGCCTGACTGAAAGCTCTGGGGCCAACGTCCTGACTTTC.

The rearrangement joins TRBV28 to TRBJ1-1; 7 bases agree with TRBD1. The CDR3 length is 13 residues. V gave up 6 bases and J gave up 6 bases; unmatched junction bases: 7. The germline V gene encodes CDR1 MDHEN and CDR2 SYDVKM. The chain's CDR3 is CASRRGQVSEAFF. The CDR3 region has the DNA TGTGCCAGCAGACGCGGACAGGTGTCTGAAGCTTTCTTT.

The chain combines TRBV6-5 with TRBJ2-7; 9 nucleotides align to TRBD1. Germline CDR1 MNHEY, CDR2 SVGAGI. The CDR3 is 15 residues long. After removal of 4 bases from V and 4 bases from J, the junction contained 8 bases not matched to a gene. CDR3 nucleotide sequence: TGTGCCAGCAGTTTCACCGGGACAGGGTCGTACGAGCAGTACTTC. Amino acids: CASSFTGTGSYEQYF.

The chain combines TRBV6-6 with TRBJ1-4; D remains ambiguous. V was pared by 7 bases and J by 3 bases, with 6 bases between. Germline CDR1 MNHNY, CDR2 SVGAGI (reference sequence). This CDR3 comprises 12 residues. This CDR3 is CASKSSNEKLFF. The CDR3 region has the DNA TGTGCCAGCAAATCCTCTAATGAAAAACTGTTTTTT.

There are a few counts of this clone. The rearrangement uses TRBV6-5 and TRBJ1-4, with TRBD1 matching 8 bases. The J segment lost 8 bases and the V segment lost 0 bases, leaving 2 bases of the junction unmatched. Germline assignment: CDR1 MNHEY and CDR2 SVGAGI. The CDR3 has 14 residues. The CDR3 spells CASSYSRGREKLFF. The CDR3 coding sequence is TGTGCCAGCAGTTACTCCAGGGGGCGAGAAAAACTGTTTTTT.

This clone was seen only a few times. The chain recombines TRBV18 with TRBJ1-1, with D perhaps TRBD1 (6 bases). This CDR3 has 14 residues. Germline CDR1 and CDR2: KGHSH and LQKENI. Deletions cut 6 bases from V and 3 bases from J, with 14 bases between. The CDR3 spells CASSSTSGDTEAFF. In DNA, the CDR3 is TGTGCCAGCTCGTCCACCTCAGGGGACACTGAAGCTTTCTTT.

This clone was seen repeatedly, ten times or more. The chain joins TRBV2 to TRBJ2-2, with D possibly matching TRBD1 (6 bases). Germline-derived CDR1 and CDR2 are SNHLY and FYNNEI. This CDR3 contains 11 residues. Trimming shortened V by 5 bases and J by 15 bases, and 13 bases separated the two germline ends. This CDR3 is CASSSTGMVFF. Here the CDR3 DNA reads TGTGCCAGCAGTTCCACAGGGATGGTGTTTTTT.

This clone appeared many times. V is TRBV5-4 and J is TRBJ2-7; 7 nucleotides match TRBD1. CDR1 SGHNT and CDR2 YYREEE come from the germline V gene (reference sequence). The V and J ends lost 4 bases and 0 bases, in that order; junction bases with no gene match: 7. This CDR3 has 15 residues. The CDR3 spells CASSRDSVSSYEQYF. CDR3 DNA sequence: TGTGCCAGCAGCCGGGACAGCGTGAGCTCCTACGAGCAGTACTTC.

This sequence joins TRBV5-1 and TRBJ1-3; D is ambiguous. The CDR3 consists of 13 residues. Germline CDR1 SGHRS, CDR2 YFSETQ. Trimming took 8 bases from V and 3 from J, leaving 12 bases between them. CDR3 protein: CASCPGSGNTIYF. DNA of the CDR3: TGCGCCAGTTGTCCGGGGAGTGGAAACACCATATATTTT.

This clone occurred many times. V gene TRBV9 combines with J gene TRBJ1-1, with 11 bases identical to TRBD1. The CDR3 consists of 16 residues. Germline V gene data show CDR1 as SGDLS and CDR2 as YYNGEE. The V and J ends lost 5 bases and 7 bases, in that order; junction bases with no gene match: 13. The CDR3 reads CASRAAGTGGNGEAFF. CDR3 in DNA: TGTGCCAGCAGGGCCGCCGGGACAGGGGGTAATGGTGAAGCTTTCTTT.

This clone has only a few counts. The chain recombines TRBV18 with TRBJ1-5; tentative D call: TRBD1 (5 bases). CDR3 length: 15 amino acids. Germline lookup yields CDR1 KGHSH and CDR2 LQKENI. Between the trimmed V and J ends, which lost 2 bases and 0 bases, there was a span of 8 bases. CDR3 protein: CASSPDSYSNQPQHF. Written as DNA, the CDR3 is TGTGCCAGCTCACCAGACAGTTATAGCAATCAGCCCCAGCATTTT.